The entry that follows covers one T cell receptor beta chain sequence. Its matching antigen is unknown. The PCR employed 60 Vbeta primers together with 13 Jbeta primers. The repertoire was sequenced with immunoSEQ multiplex PCR; TCRdb's copy has only in-frame clones and lacks some. This sample carries 110,000 or so clones, approximately 67% of them seen once, and the ten largest clones take about 8.3%. This sample stems from a study of cytomegalovirus exposure and HLA in healthy donors. The CDR3 spans 15 residues. V dropped 4 bases and J dropped 6; count of bases not matched to a gene: 7. Per the germline V gene, CDR1 is SNHLY and CDR2 is FYNNEI. Study outcomes and limitations: In an earlier analysis, most TCR beta V segments were productive about 87% or about 30% of the time. Certain sequence variants were highly shared and formed a cluster, and this cluster was likely a sequencing artifact. TCR beta sequences reportedly predicted most subjects' HLA-A and HLA-B alleles accurately. Relative to equally common others, HLA-associated TCR beta chains showed greater clonal expansion in a later analysis.

This sequence joins TRBV2 and TRBJ1-5, with 9 nucleotides matching TRBD1. Source material: PBMCs. The TCR was taken from a man between 18 and 35 years old in good health and CMV-seropositive. In nucleotides, the CDR3 is TGTGCCAGCAGTGTTAACAGGGGGCGAGGTCAGCCCCAGCATTTT. Translating gives CASSVNRGRGQPQHF.